A single sample is the source of the 8 T cell receptor beta chains below, sequenced in a study of regulatory T cells in long-lasting Graves disease. Libraries of TCR beta came from iRepertoire HTBI primers plus Arm-PCR of CDR3 regions. TCRdb redid the calling of the multiplex PCR reads with MiXCR, one entry per CDR3 protein. Of roughly 470,000 distinct CDR3 sequences in the sample, about 20% were seen once. The time point is: persistent/refractory GD, antithyroid drugs over 5 years with positive TRAb. From PBMCs, RNA was extracted and then used to make the TCR library. The specimen was peripheral blood mononuclear cells (PBMCs), collected when the disease was refractory, from a patient treated with antithyroid drugs. The receptor source for this set is a female donor with Graves disease.

J is TRBJ2-7 and V is TRBV18, with D perhaps TRBD1 (5 bases). V shed 3 bases and J shed 2 bases, with 11 bases lying between them. This CDR3 is 14 amino acids long. Germline CDR1 is KGHSH and CDR2 is LQKENI. The CDR3 DNA reads as TGTGCCAGCTCACCGACAGCAGCCACCTACGAGCAGTACTTC. Translating gives CASSPTAATYEQYF.

This clonotype appeared a few times. The chain has TRBV3-1 and TRBJ1-3; D perhaps matches TRBD1 (5 bases). V lost 0 bases and J 1 base, leaving 16 bases between the germline ends. The CDR3 has 18 amino acids. The germline V gene encodes CDR1 LGHDT and CDR2 YNNKEL (reference sequence). CDR3: CASSQEVGRARSGNTIYF. CDR3 nucleotide sequence: TGTGCCAGCAGCCAAGAGGTTGGCAGGGCCCGTTCTGGAAACACCATATATTTT.

This clonotype has a count of ten or more. The chain carries TRBV7-2 and TRBJ1-1; D call uncertain. V was pared by 5 bases and J by 6 bases, with 16 bases between. CDR3 length equals 14 residues. The germline gives CDR1 SGHTA, CDR2 FQGNSA. This CDR3 reads CASSPGGRVPEAFF. The CDR3 DNA reads as TGTGCCAGCAGCCCGGGTGGACGGGTCCCTGAAGCTTTCTTT.

This clonotype was seen at least ten times. The CDR3 DNA reads as TGCAGCGGGACCGAAAACTATGGCTACACCTTC. Encoded protein: CSGTENYGYTF. V is TRBV29-1 and J is TRBJ1-2; no clear D gene. V dropped 7 bases and J dropped 2 bases, with 8 bases sitting between them. This CDR3 is 11 amino acids long. Germline lookup yields CDR1 SQVTM and CDR2 ANQGSEA.

The chain employs TRBV29-1 and TRBJ1-2; tentatively, D is TRBD1 (5 bases). V lost 4 bases and J lost 6, with 15 bases in between. CDR1 SQVTM and CDR2 ANQGSEA come from the germline V gene. The CDR3 covers 13 residues. CDR3 amino acids: CSVASAGVDGYTF. The CDR3 DNA reads as TGCAGCGTTGCCTCGGCGGGGGTCGATGGCTACACCTTC.

Ten or more counts support this clonotype. This chain uses TRBV7-9 with TRBJ2-7; 8 bases match TRBD1. V shed 6 bases, J shed 6 bases, and the junction held 4 bases outside the gene matches. In germline, CDR1 is SEHNR, CDR2 FQNEAQ (reference sequence). CDR3 length equals 12 residues. The CDR3 nucleotides read TGTGCCAGCAGTTTGACAGGGGTCGAGCAGTACTTC. It specifies CASSLTGVEQYF.

This clonotype has a count of ten or more. This chain connects TRBV28 to TRBJ2-2; unclear D gene. The CDR3 spans 14 residues. The germline CDR1 and CDR2 sequences are MDHEN and SYDVKM. V was clipped by 3 bases and J by 1 base, with 6 bases between them. The chain's CDR3 is CASSFQMNTGELFF. CDR3 nucleotide sequence: TGTGCCAGCAGTTTTCAGATGAACACCGGGGAGCTGTTTTTT.

This clonotype appeared a single time. This rearrangement joins TRBV30 to TRBJ2-7, with D possibly TRBD2 on 5 matching bases. Trimming cost V 2 bases and J 6 bases, with 14 bases left between them. The CDR3 loop spans 13 amino acids. The germline CDR1 and CDR2 sequences are GTSNPN and SVGIG (reference sequence). The CDR3 spells CAWSRHGKGEQYF. CDR3 in DNA: TGTGCCTGGAGTAGACACGGGAAAGGCGAGCAGTACTTC.